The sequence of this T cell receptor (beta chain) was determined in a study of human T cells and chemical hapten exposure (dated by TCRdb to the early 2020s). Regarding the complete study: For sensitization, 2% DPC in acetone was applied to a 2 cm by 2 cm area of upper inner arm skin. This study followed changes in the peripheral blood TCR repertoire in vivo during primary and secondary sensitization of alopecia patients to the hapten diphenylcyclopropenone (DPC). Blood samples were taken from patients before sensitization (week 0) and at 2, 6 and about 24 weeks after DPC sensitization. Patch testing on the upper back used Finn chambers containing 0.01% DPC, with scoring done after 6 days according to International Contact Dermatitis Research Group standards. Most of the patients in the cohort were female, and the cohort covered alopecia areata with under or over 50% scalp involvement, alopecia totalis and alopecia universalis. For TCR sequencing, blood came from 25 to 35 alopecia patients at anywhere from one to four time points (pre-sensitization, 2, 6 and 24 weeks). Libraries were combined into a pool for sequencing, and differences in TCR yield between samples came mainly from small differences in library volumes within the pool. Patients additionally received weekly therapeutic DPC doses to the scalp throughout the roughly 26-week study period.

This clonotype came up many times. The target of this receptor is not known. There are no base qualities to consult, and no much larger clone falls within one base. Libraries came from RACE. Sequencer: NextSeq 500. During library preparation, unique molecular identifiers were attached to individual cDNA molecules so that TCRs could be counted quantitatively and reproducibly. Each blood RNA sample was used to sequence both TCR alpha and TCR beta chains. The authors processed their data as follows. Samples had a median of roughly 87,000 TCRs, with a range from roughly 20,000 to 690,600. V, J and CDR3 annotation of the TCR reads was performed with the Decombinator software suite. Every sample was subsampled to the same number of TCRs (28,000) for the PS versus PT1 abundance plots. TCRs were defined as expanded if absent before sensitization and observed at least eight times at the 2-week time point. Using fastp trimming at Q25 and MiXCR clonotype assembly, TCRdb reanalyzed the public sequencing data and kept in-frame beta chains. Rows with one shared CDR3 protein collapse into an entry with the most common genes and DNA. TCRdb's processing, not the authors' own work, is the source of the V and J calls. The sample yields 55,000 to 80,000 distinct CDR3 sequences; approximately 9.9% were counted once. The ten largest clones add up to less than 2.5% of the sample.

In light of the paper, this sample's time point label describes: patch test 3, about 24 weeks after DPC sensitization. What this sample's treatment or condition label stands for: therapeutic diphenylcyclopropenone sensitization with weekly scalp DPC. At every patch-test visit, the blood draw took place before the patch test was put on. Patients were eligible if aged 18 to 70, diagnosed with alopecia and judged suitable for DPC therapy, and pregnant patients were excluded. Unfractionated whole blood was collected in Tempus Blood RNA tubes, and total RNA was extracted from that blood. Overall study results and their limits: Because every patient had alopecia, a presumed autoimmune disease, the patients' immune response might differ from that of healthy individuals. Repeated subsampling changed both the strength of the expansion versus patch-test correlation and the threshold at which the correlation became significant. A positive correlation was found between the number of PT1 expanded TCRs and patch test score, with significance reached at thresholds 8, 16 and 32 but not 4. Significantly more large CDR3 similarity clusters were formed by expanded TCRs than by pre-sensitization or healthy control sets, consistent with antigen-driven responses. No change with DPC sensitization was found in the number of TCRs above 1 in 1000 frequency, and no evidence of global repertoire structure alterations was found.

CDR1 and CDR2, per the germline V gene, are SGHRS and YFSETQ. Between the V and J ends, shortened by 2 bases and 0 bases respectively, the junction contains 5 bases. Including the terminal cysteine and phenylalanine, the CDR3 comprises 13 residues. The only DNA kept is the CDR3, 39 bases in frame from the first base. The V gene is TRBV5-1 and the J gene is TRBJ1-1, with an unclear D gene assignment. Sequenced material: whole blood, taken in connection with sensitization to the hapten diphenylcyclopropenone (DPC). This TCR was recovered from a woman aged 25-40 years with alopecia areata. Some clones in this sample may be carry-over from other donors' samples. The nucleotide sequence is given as TGCGCCAGCAGCTTACACATGAACACTGAAGCTTTCTTT. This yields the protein CASSLHMNTEAFF.